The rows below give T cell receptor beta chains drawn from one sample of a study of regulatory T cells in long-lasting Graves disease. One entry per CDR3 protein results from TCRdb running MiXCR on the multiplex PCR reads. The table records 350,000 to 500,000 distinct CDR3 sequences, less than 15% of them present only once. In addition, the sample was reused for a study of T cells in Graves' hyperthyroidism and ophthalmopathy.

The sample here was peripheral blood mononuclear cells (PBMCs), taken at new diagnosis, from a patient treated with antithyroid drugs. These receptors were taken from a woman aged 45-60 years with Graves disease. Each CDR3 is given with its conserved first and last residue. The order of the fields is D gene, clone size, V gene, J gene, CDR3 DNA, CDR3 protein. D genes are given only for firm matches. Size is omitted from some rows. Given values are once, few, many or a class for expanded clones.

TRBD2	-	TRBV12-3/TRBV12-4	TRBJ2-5	TGTGCCAGCAAGGCGGGAGGGGCTCGGCAAGAGACCCAGTACTTC	CASKAGGARQETQYF
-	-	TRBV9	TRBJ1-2	TGTGCCAGCAGCGGGGGACGGGGCGGTGGCTACACCTTC	CASSGGRGGGYTF
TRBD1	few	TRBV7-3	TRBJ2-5	TGTGCCAGCAGCCCGGACAGGGACCAAGAGACCCAGTACTTC	CASSPDRDQETQYF
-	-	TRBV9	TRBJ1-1	TGTGCCAGCAGCCCCGCGGGGTATGGAGGTACTGAAGCTTTCTTT	CASSPAGYGGTEAFF
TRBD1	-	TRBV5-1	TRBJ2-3	TGCGCCAGCAGCTTGGCCAGTCAGGGGGCGCGTGGTACGCAGTATTTT	CASSLASQGARGTQYF
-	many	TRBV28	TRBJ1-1	TGTGCCAGCAGTTTTCCAGGACAGAACACTGAAGCTTTCTTT	CASSFPGQNTEAFF
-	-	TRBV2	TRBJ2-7	TGTGCCAGCAGTGGACTGGCACCCTACGAGCAGTACTTC	CASSGLAPYEQYF
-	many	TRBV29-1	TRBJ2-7	TGCAGCGTTGAAGATCCGGAGGGCACCTACGAGCAGTACTTC	CSVEDPEGTYEQYF
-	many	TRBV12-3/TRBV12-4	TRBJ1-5	TGTGCCAGCAGTAGTTCGGAACGCCAGCCCCAGCATTTT	CASSSSERQPQHF
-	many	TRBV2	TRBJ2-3	TGTGCCAGCAGTGATGCAGATACAGATACGCAGTATTTT	CASSDADTDTQYF
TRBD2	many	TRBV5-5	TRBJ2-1	TGTGCCAGCAGCCCGGGACTAGCGGGAGTCTACAATGAGCAGTTCTTC	CASSPGLAGVYNEQFF
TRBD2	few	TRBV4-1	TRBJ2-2	TGCGCCAGCAGCAAGAGGACTAGCGGGAGAGGACGCGGGGAGCTGTTTTTT	CASSKRTSGRGRGELFF
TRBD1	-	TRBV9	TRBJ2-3	TGTGCCAGCAGCGTAGGTGACAGGGGACCAGATACGCAGTATTTT	CASSVGDRGPDTQYF
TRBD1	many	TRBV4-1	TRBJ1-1	TGCGCCAGCAGCCAGGGACAGGGGGCGACTGAAGCTTTCTTT	CASSQGQGATEAFF
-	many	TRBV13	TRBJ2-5	TGTGCCAGCAGCTTATCTCCGACAGCCATCCAAGAGACCCAGTACTTC	CASSLSPTAIQETQYF
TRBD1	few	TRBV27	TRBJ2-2	TGTGCCAGCAGTCTATTTCTCCCGACAGGGGACACCGGGGAGCTGTTTTTT	CASSLFLPTGDTGELFF
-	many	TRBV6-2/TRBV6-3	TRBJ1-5	TGTGCCAGCACCGAGGGTTTAGGGCAGCCCCAGCATTTT	CASTEGLGQPQHF
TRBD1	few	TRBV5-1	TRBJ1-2	TGCGCCAGCAGCTTATGGGCCGGCGGACAGGGCCTCTATGGCTACACCTTC	CASSLWAGGQGLYGYTF
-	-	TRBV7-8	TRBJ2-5	TGTGCCAGCAGCTTATTAGCTACGCTCGAGACCCAGTACTTC	CASSLLATLETQYF
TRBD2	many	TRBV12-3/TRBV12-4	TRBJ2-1	TGTGCCAGCAGTCCCGGGACTAGCGGGAGGGCCGTGTTTAGAAAGAATGAGCAGTTCTTC	CASSPGTSGRAVFRKNEQFF
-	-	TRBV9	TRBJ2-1	TGTGCCAGCAGCGGGGAAAGGGGGACGTCAGGTGAGCAGTTCTTC	CASSGERGTSGEQFF
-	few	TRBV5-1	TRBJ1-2	TGCGCCAGCAGCTCTGCCCAATATGGCTACACCTTC	CASSSAQYGYTF
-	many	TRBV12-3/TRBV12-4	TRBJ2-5	TGTGCCAGCTCCTCCTCAGCAGTTCAAGAGACCCAGTACTTC	CASSSSAVQETQYF
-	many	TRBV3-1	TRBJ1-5	TGTGCCAGCAGCCAAAAGGGGGGCATCAATCAGCCCCAGCATTTT	CASSQKGGINQPQHF
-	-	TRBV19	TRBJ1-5	TGTGCCAGTAGTATCAGGGTCCTACAGCCCCAGCATTTT	CASSIRVLQPQHF
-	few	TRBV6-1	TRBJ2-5	TGTGCCAGCAGCCCTCTCGGGAACCAAGAGACCCAGTACTTC	CASSPLGNQETQYF
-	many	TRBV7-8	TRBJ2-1	TGTGCCAGCACGGAGGGGTCATACAATGAGCAGTTCTTC	CASTEGSYNEQFF
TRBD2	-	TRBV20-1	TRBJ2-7	TGCAGTGCTAGGACTAGCGGGAGGGCCTCCTACGAGCAGTACTTC	CSARTSGRASYEQYF
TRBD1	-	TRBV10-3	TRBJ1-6	TGTGCCTCCAAGACAGGGAACAATTCACCCCTCCACTTT	CASKTGNNSPLHF
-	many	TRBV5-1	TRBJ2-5	TGCGCCAGCAGCTTGGCCCTGGAGACCCAGTACTTC	CASSLALETQYF
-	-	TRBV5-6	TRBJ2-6	TGTGCCAGCAGCTTGGAGGGACGTTTCTCTGGGGCCAACGTCCTGACTTTC	CASSLEGRFSGANVLTF
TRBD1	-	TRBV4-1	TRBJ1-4	TGCGCCAGCAGCCAAGATCCGGACAGGGGGAGGACTAATGAAAAACTGTTTTTT	CASSQDPDRGRTNEKLFF
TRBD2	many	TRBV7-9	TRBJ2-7	TGTGCCAGCAGCCCTGGACTAGCGGGCCACTACGAGCAGTACTTC	CASSPGLAGHYEQYF
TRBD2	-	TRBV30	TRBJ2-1	TGTGCCTGGAGTCCCCCCGGGACTAGCGGGGGTTACAATGAGCAGTTCTTC	CAWSPPGTSGGYNEQFF
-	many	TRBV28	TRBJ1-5	TGTGCCAGCAGTTACAGGTACGGTCAGCCCCAGCATTTT	CASSYRYGQPQHF
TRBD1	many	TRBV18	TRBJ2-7	TGTGCCAGCTCACCTGGGACAGGGGATGTCTACGAGCAGTACTTC	CASSPGTGDVYEQYF
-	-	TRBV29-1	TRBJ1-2	TGCAGCGTCCCCGGATACGTGGGTGGCTACACCTTC	CSVPGYVGGYTF
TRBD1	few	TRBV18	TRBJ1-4	TGTGCCAGCTCACGACTACAGGGGGGTGGTGAAAAACTGTTTTTT	CASSRLQGGGEKLFF
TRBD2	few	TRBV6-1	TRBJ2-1	TGTGCCAGCAGAACGGGGATAGCGGGAGTCTCCTACAATGAGCAGTTCTTC	CASRTGIAGVSYNEQFF
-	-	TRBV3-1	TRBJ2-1	TGTGCCAGCAGCCAAGATTCCAGCAATGAGCAGTTCTTC	CASSQDSSNEQFF
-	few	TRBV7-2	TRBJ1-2	TGTGCCAGCAGCTTAGACTGGCCAGGGATATATGGCTACACCTTC	CASSLDWPGIYGYTF
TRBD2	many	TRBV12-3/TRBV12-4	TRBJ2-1	TGTGCCAGCAGTTTACAGGCTAGCGGGGCCTACAATGAGCAGTTCTTC	CASSLQASGAYNEQFF
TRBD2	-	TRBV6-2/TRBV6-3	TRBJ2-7	TGTGCCAGCAGCACCGGGACTAGCGGGAGAATGTACGAGCAGTACTTC	CASSTGTSGRMYEQYF
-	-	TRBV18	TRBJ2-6	TGTGCCAGCTCACCACGGGATTGGGAACTCTCTGGGGCCAACGTCCTGACTTTC	CASSPRDWELSGANVLTF
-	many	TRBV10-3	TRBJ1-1	TGTGCCATCACTAAAGGGGAGGGGAACACTGAAGCTTTCTTT	CAITKGEGNTEAFF
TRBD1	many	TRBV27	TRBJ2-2	TGTGCCAGCAGTCCCAGACAGGGAAGCGCGAACACCGGGGAGCTGTTTTTT	CASSPRQGSANTGELFF
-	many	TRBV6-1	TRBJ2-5	TGTGCCAGCAGTGAAAACAACCAAGAGACCCAGTACTTC	CASSENNQETQYF
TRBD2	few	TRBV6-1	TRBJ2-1	TGTGCCAGCAGCACCATCGGACTAGCGGGATACAATGAGCAGTTCTTC	CASSTIGLAGYNEQFF
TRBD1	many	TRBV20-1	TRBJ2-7	TGCAGTGCTAGGGTGGACAGGGGGGCCTACGAGCAGTACTTC	CSARVDRGAYEQYF
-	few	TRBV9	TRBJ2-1	TGTGCCAGCAGCAAAGGAGCGGACCCCTCCTACAATGAGCAGTTCTTC	CASSKGADPSYNEQFF
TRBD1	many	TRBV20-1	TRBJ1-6	TGCAGTGCTCGGGGACAGGCCCCAGAAAATTCACCCCTCCACTTT	CSARGQAPENSPLHF
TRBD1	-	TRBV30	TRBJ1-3	TGTGCCTGGAATACAGGGGATGGAAACACCATATATTTT	CAWNTGDGNTIYF